The present TCR beta chain was sequenced within a study of T-cell reconstitution after alpha-beta-depleted transplantation in children. Findings of the study overall: Reported findings indicate that, about two months after transplant, alpha-beta T cells came from several hundred expanded clones, which were derived from non-depleted graft cells. Newly generated T cells supplied most T-cell counts and diversity one year post-transplant.

V lost 4 bases and J 2 bases, leaving 15 bases between the germline ends. This CDR3 contains 17 residues. The germline V gene encodes CDR1 SGHVS and CDR2 FQNEAQ. There are a few counts of this clonotype. Its antigen is unidentified. Construction of the TCRbeta library involved unique molecular identifiers. TCRdb fed the PCR reads into MiXCR, producing one record per CDR3 protein. Altogether 500,000 to 650,000 distinct CDR3 sequences are present, more than 9.5% being singletons, with the ten largest covering approximately 14%. The clonotype was recovered from a female patient between 2 and 10 years old who had a stem cell transplant for aplastic anemia, so the T cells may come from the graft donor. The material sequenced was PBMCs, mostly from graft donor cells, taken 180 days after TCRalphabeta/CD19-depleted stem cell transplant. The rearrangement links TRBV7-8 to TRBJ2-6; no reliable D call. The CDR3 reads CASSSPVGGTGANVLTF. As DNA, the CDR3 is TGTGCCAGCAGCTCCCCCGTGGGCGGAACTGGGGCCAACGTCCTGACTTTC. The full variable domain, completed using reference TRBV7-8 and TRBJ2-6, is GAGVSQSPRYKVAKRGQDVALRCDPISGHVSLFWYQQALGQGPEFLTYFQNEAQLDKSGLPSDRFFAERPEGSVSTLKIQRTQQEDSAVYLCASSSPVGGTGANVLTFGAGSRLTVL.